Given below is one T cell receptor (beta chain) in context. Antigen: not known. The data were taken from a study of T cell responses to AZD1222 COVID-19 vaccine. Libraries were prepared by immunoSEQ multiplex PCR; TCRdb keeps only in-frame clonotypes and omits some of them. This table holds 110,000 to 150,000 clones, approximately 90% found once. General study results and limits: Donors were chiefly white British, with a greater number of females, and clonal diversity was perhaps underestimated. The span of vaccine-associated CD4 TCRs extended across spike, with dominance at 160-218 and 743-854. At study baseline, merely five or six AZD1222 recipients were seropositive. Nearly half of spike-specific TCRs reportedly target unmutated variant regions.

The germline CDR1 and CDR2 sequences are LGHNA and YNFKEQ. V dropped 1 base and J dropped 0 bases, with 16 bases sitting between them. There are 17 residues in the CDR3. This chain joins TRBV4-2 and TRBJ2-7; D perhaps matches TRBD2 (7 bases). The TCR originated in an adult in good health. The material was peripheral blood, obtained on day 0 of AZD1222 vaccination. The CDR3, as DNA: TGTGCCAGCAGCCAAGGGCCGGGGGGCATGAGCTCCTACGAGCAGTACTTC. This translates into CASSQGPGGMSSYEQYF.